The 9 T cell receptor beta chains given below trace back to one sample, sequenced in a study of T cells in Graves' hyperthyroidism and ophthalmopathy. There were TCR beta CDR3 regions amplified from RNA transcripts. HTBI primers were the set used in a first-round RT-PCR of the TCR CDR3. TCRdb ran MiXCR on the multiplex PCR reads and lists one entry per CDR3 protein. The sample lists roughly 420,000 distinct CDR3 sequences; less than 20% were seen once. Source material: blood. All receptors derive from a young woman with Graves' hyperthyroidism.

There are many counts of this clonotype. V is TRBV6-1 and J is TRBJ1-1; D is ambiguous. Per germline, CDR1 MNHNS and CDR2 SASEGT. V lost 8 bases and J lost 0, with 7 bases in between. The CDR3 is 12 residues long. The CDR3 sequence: CASARLNTEAFF. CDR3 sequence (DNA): TGTGCCAGCGCCCGGCTGAACACTGAAGCTTTCTTT.

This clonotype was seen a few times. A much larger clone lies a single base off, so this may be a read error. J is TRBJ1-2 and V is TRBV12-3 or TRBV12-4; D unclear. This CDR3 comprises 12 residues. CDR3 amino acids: CASGLASGGYTF. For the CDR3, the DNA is TGTGCCAGCGGTTTAGCGTCAGGTGGCTACACCTTC.

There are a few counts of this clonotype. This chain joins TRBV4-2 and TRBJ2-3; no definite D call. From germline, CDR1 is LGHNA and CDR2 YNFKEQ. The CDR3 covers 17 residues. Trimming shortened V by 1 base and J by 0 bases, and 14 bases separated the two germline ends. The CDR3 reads CASSQGTAQPSTDTQYF. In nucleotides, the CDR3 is TGTGCCAGCAGCCAAGGTACAGCCCAACCTAGCACAGATACGCAGTATTTT.

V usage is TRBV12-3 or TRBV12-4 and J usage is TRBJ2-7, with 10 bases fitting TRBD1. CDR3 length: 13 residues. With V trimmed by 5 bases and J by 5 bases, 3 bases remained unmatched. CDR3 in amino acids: CASSTTGGHEQYF. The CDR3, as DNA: TGTGCCAGCAGTACGACAGGGGGCCACGAGCAGTACTTC.

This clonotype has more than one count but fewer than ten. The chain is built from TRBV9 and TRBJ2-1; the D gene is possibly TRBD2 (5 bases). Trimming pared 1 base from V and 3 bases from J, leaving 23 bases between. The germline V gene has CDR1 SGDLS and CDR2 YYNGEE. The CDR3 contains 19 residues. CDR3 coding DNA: TGTGCCAGCAGCGTAACCCCGGGATACGGGGATGACGTCTACAATGAGCAGTTCTTC. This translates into CASSVTPGYGDDVYNEQFF.

CDR3 sequence: CASSLGYPGGLNTGELFF. Written as DNA, the CDR3 is TGCGCCAGCAGCTTGGGATATCCGGGGGGCTTGAACACCGGGGAGCTGTTTTTT. This chain joins TRBV5-1 and TRBJ2-2; possible D gene TRBD2, 7 bases. Germline-derived CDR1 and CDR2 are SGHRS and YFSETQ. V shed 0 bases and J shed 1 base, with 16 bases lying between them. The CDR3 extends over 18 amino acids.

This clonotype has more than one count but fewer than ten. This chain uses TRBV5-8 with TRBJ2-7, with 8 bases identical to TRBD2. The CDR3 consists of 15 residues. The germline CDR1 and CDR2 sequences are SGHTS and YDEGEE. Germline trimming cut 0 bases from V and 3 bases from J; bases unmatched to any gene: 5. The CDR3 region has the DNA TGTGCCAGCAGCTTGGCCGGGGGGGAGTACTACGAGCAGTACTTC. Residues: CASSLAGGEYYEQYF.

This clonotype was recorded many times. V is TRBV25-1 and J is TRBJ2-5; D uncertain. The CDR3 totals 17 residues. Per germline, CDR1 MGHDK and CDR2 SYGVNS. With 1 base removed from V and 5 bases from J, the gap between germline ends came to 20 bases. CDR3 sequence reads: CASSESGSPKSWETQYF. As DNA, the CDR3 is TGTGCCAGCAGTGAATCTGGGTCACCGAAAAGCTGGGAGACCCAGTACTTC.

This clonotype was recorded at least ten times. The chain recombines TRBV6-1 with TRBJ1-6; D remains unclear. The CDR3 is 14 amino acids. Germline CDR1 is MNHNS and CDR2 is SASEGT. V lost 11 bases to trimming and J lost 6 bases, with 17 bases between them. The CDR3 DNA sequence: TGTGCCGCCGGGGATATAACGGGTAATTCACCCCTCCACTTT. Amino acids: CAAGDITGNSPLHF.